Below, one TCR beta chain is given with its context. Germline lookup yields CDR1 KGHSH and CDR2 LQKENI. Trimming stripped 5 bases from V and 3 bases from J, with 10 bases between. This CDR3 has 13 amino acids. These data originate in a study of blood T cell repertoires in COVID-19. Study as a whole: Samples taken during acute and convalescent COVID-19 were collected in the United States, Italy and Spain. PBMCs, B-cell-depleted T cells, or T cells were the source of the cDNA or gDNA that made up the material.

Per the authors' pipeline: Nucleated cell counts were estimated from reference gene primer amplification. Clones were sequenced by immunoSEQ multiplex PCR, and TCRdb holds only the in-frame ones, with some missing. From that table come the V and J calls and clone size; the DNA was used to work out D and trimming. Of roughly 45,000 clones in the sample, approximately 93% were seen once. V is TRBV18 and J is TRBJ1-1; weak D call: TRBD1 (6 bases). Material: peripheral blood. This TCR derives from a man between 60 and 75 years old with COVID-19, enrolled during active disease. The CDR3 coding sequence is TGTGCCAGCTCATCCAACAGGGACACTGAAGCTTTCTTT. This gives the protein CASSSNRDTEAFF.